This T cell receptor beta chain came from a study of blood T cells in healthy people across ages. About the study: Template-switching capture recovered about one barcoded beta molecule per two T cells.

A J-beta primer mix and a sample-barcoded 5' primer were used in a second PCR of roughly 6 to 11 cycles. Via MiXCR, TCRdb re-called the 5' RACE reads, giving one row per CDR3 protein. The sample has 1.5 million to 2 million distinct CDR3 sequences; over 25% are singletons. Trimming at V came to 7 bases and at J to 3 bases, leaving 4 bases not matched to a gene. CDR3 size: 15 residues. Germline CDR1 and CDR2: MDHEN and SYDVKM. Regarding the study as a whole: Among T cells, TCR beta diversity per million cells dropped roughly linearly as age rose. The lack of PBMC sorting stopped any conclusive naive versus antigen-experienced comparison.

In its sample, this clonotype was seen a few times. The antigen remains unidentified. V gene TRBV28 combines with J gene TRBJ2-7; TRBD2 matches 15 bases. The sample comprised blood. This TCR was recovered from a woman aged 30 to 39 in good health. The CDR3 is CASTRGLAGGYEQYF. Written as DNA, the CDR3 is TGTGCCAGCACCAGGGGACTAGCGGGGGGCTACGAGCAGTACTTC.